This T cell receptor (beta chain) was sequenced during a study of radiation and T cells in renal cell carcinoma. Points from the study as a whole: Without pretreatment biopsies, baseline tumor clonotype presence was undetermined. From baseline, blood top tumor clonotypes peaked at 2 weeks post-radiation.

Noted time point: blood 4 weeks post-SBRT, at nephrectomy. Treatment in this sample: 15 Gy SBRT to primary tumor, nephrectomy 4 weeks later. Nephrectomy followed 15 Gy stereotactic body radiation by 4 weeks. Serial blood draws occurred at baseline and 2 and 4 weeks post-SBRT. Measured with immunoSEQ multiplex PCR; TCRdb has only the in-frame clones, and not every one. This table has about 83,000 clones, 83% appearing once. Remarks on this clone: As yet, its antigen is unknown.

V lost 2 bases, J lost 5 bases, and 12 bases lay in between. Germline V gene sequence: CDR1 SGHDT, CDR2 YYEEEE. The CDR3 loop spans 14 amino acids. The chain couples TRBV5-6 to TRBJ2-3, with D perhaps TRBD1 (5 bases). The clonotype comes from a woman aged 55-69 years with renal cell carcinoma. Sequencing used blood, obtained from a patient whose treatment included radiotherapy and nephrectomy. CDR3 region: CASSFRSDIDTQYF. The DNA of the CDR3 is TGTGCCAGCAGCTTCCGGTCGGACATAGATACGCAGTATTTT.